The clone carrying this T cell receptor beta chain occurred a few times. The antigen is undetermined. V lost 4 bases to trimming and J lost 8 bases; unmatched junction nucleotides: 12. Germline lookup yields CDR1 SGHNT and CDR2 YENEEA. CDR3 length equals 16 residues. This sample was taken from a study of T cell repertoires in cytomegalovirus infection. Whole-study context: Indicated by public TCR beta signatures were CMV infection and matching HLA type.

Findings and caveats of the study: Public TCR beta family frequency separated CMV-and-HLA carriers, including in an independent cohort. HLA-C-restricted CMV clonotypes gave the most frequent clonotype in two of eight donors.

TCRdb reanalysed the reads using MiXCR and keeps one entry per CDR3 protein. The profile shows some 920,000 distinct CDR3 sequences, around 30% of them singletons. The gene calls are TRBV11-3 and TRBJ2-1; 9 positions match TRBD2. The sample was cultured CD8+ T cells from PBMCs, taken from culture after CMV antigen stimulation. The clonotype was recovered from a human donor in good health (CMV status not recorded). Some clones in this sample may be carry-over from other donors' samples. CDR3 amino acids: CASSSRDGGGAHEQFF. The CDR3 region has the DNA TGTGCCAGCAGCTCCAGGGACGGCGGGGGGGCCCATGAGCAGTTCTTC.